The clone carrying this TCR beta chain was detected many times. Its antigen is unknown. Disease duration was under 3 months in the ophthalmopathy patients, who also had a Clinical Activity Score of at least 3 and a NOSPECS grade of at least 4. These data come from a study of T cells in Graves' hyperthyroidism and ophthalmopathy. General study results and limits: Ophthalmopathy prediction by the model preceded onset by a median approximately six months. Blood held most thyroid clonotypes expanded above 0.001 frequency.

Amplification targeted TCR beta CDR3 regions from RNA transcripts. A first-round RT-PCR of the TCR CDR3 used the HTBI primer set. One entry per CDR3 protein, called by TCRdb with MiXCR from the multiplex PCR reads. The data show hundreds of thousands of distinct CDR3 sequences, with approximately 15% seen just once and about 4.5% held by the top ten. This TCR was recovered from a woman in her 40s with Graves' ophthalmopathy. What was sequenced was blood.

The CDR3 region has the DNA TGTGCCAGCAGTTCGCTCAACAGGGAGGGTAACTATGGCTACACCTTC. It encodes CASSSLNREGNYGYTF. The V gene is TRBV6-2 or TRBV6-3, the J gene TRBJ1-2; TRBD1 is a possible D gene (6 bases). This CDR3 contains 16 residues. V was shortened by 4 bases and J by 1 base, with 16 bases between the two germline ends. Germline assignment: CDR1 MNHEY and CDR2 SVGEGT.